The T cell receptor beta chain described here comes from a study of blood T cell repertoires in COVID-19. Across the study: PBMCs, B-cell-depleted T cells, or T cells were the source of the cDNA or gDNA that made up the material.

The V and J ends lost 5 bases and 4 bases, in that order; junction bases with no gene match: 4. The CDR3 consists of 14 residues. Germline lookup yields CDR1 LNHDA and CDR2 SQIVND (reference sequence). In the original processing: Amplified reference gene primers provided the basis for estimating nucleated cell counts. TCRdb's table, derived via immunoSEQ multiplex PCR, lists solely in-frame clones and lacks some. For V, J and clone size, that table is used; D and trimming come from the DNA. Here the sample spans 150,000 to 170,000 clones, 85% being singletons. The sequencing sample was made of peripheral blood. The TCR sequence derives from a woman in her sixties with COVID-19, enrolled during active disease. This sequence joins TRBV19 and TRBJ1-2, with 10 bases matching TRBD1. This CDR3 reads CASSDRGLGYGYTF. For the CDR3, the DNA is TGTGCCAGTAGTGACAGGGGGCTCGGCTATGGCTACACCTTC.